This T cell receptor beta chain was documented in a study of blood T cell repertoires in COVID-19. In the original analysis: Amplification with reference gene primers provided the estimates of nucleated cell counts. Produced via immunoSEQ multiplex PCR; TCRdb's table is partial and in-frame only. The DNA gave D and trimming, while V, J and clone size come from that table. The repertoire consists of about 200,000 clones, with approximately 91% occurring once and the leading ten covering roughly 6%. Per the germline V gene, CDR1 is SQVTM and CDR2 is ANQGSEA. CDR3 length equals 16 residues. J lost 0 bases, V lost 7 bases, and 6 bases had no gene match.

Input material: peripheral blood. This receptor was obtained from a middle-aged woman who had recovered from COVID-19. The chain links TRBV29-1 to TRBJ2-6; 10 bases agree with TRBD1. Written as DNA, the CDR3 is TGCAGCGCTCGGGACAGGGGCCTCTCTGGGGCCAACGTCCTGACTTTC. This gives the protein CSARDRGLSGANVLTF.